This passage covers 8 T cell receptor beta chains from one sample sequenced in a study of blood T cell repertoires in COVID-19. Method: immunoSEQ multiplex PCR; TCRdb's copy keeps in-frame clones and lacks some. The sample lists more than 250,000 clones; approximately 85% were seen once. The source material was peripheral blood. The receptors stem from a woman aged 45-65 years with acute or convalescent COVID-19.

The rearrangement links TRBV6-5 to TRBJ1-6; TRBD1 aligns across 8 bases. This CDR3 is 14 amino acids long. Germline V gene sequence: CDR1 MNHEY, CDR2 SVGAGI. Losses at the gene ends were 7 bases for V and 9 bases for J; bases not matched to a gene: 8. CDR3 DNA sequence: TGTGCCAGCACTGGACAGGGAGTCATTTCACCCCTCCACTTT. It specifies CASTGQGVISPLHF.

The chain joins TRBV27 to TRBJ1-6; 7 nucleotides match TRBD1. Losses at the gene ends were 5 bases for V and 8 bases for J; bases not matched to a gene: 9. This CDR3 contains 15 residues. CDR1 is MNHEY, CDR2 SMNVEV, per germline (reference sequence). The CDR3 sequence is CASSPRGRGYSPLHF. CDR3 DNA: TGTGCCAGCAGTCCCCGGGGCAGGGGGTATTCACCCCTCCACTTT.

The rearrangement joins TRBV9 to TRBJ1-2; a weak D match, TRBD1 (6 bases). Germline assignment: CDR1 SGDLS and CDR2 YYNGEE. CDR3 size: 15 residues. V was clipped by 4 bases and J by 2 bases, with 15 bases between them. The DNA of the CDR3 is TGTGCCAGCAGCCCAGGACAGTGGATGAACTATGGCTACACCTTC. It specifies CASSPGQWMNYGYTF.

Only one count was recorded for this clone. V usage is TRBV28 and J usage is TRBJ2-1; 7 nucleotides match TRBD2. This CDR3 is 14 amino acids long. CDR1 MDHEN and CDR2 SYDVKM come from the germline V gene. Trimming at V came to 1 base and at J to 6 bases, leaving 3 bases not matched to a gene. The CDR3: CASSLYASGNEQFF. CDR3 nucleotide sequence: TGTGCCAGCAGTTTATACGCTAGCGGCAATGAGCAGTTCTTC.

CDR3 DNA sequence: TGTGCCGTGGGGGGTTCCTCCATCCGGCAGTACTTC. This translates into CAVGGSSIRQYF. The chain uses TRBV6-5 and TRBJ2-7; weak D call: TRBD2 (6 bases). CDR1 is MNHEY, CDR2 SVGAGI, per germline. Trimming took off 11 bases at V and 9 bases at J, with 20 bases between the two ends. CDR3 length: 12 amino acids.

The chain carries TRBV28 and TRBJ2-5; 7 bases map to TRBD2. The CDR3 has 15 amino acids. After removal of 6 bases from V and 7 bases from J, the junction contained 14 bases not matched to a gene. Germline V gives CDR1 MDHEN, CDR2 SYDVKM. The CDR3 sequence is CASSRAAGVMGTQYF. The DNA for the CDR3 is TGTGCCAGCAGCCGCGCTGCGGGGGTTATGGGGACCCAGTACTTC.

This clone was counted between two and nine times. The V gene is TRBV30, the J gene TRBJ1-4, with 9 bases lining up with TRBD1. The CDR3 sequence is 14 residues long. Germline V lookup: CDR1 GTSNPN, CDR2 SVGIG (reference sequence). With V trimmed by 2 bases and J by 7 bases, 5 bases remained unmatched. Written as DNA, the CDR3 is TGTGCCTGGAGTACGACAGGGGGGCGTGAAAAACTGTTTTTT. It is translated as CAWSTTGGREKLFF.

This chain uses TRBV7-2 with TRBJ2-7; 7 nucleotides match TRBD2. V shed 1 base, J shed 6 bases, and the junction held 6 bases outside the gene matches. CDR3 length: 14 residues. Germline lookup yields CDR1 SGHTA and CDR2 FQGNSA. In nucleotides, the CDR3 is TGTGCCAGCAGCTTAGAGTGGGCTAGCGGCGAGCAGTACTTC. This gives the protein CASSLEWASGEQYF.